This is a list of T cell receptor beta chains from one sample in a study of regulatory T cells in long-lasting Graves disease. One entry per CDR3 protein results from TCRdb running MiXCR on the multiplex PCR reads. The data hold 200,000 to 250,000 distinct CDR3 sequences, with roughly 19% observed a single time. Separately, the same data were catalogued under a study of T cells in Graves' hyperthyroidism and ophthalmopathy.

Source: peripheral blood mononuclear cells (PBMCs), taken at new diagnosis, from a patient treated with antithyroid drugs. The receptor source for this set is a woman in her twenties or thirties with Graves disease. Both conserved end residues are part of each CDR3. Each record gives: clone size, V gene, J gene, D gene, CDR3 DNA, CDR3 protein. A D gene is named only where the DNA matches it firmly. Only some rows state a clone size, as once, few, many or a class for expanded clones.

clone_size: many
v_call: TRBV6-1
j_call: TRBJ1-1
d_call: .
cdr3_nt: TGTGCCAGCAGTGAAATGGGTCGGGTTGACACTGAAGCTTTCTTT
cdr3_aa: CASSEMGRVDTEAFF

clone_size: .
v_call: TRBV4-2
j_call: TRBJ2-7
d_call: TRBD1
cdr3_nt: TGTGCCAGCAGCCTTGAGCGACAGGGGGCATACGAGCAGTACTTC
cdr3_aa: CASSLERQGAYEQYF

clone_size: .
v_call: TRBV4-1
j_call: TRBJ1-4
d_call: .
cdr3_nt: TGCGCCAGCAGCCAACCCGGGACAAGGGGTCAAAAACTGTTTTTT
cdr3_aa: CASSQPGTRGQKLFF

clone_size: .
v_call: TRBV4-2
j_call: TRBJ1-3
d_call: .
cdr3_nt: TGTGCCAGCAGCCAAGCGGAGGGGTCTGGAAACACCATATATTTT
cdr3_aa: CASSQAEGSGNTIYF

clone_size: .
v_call: TRBV27
j_call: TRBJ1-2
d_call: TRBD1
cdr3_nt: TGTGCCAGCAGTTTGACAGGGGGACATGGCTACACCTTC
cdr3_aa: CASSLTGGHGYTF

clone_size: many
v_call: TRBV7-9
j_call: TRBJ2-7
d_call: .
cdr3_nt: TGTGCCAGCAGCTCGCCAGGCGTCTACGAGCAGTACTTC
cdr3_aa: CASSSPGVYEQYF

clone_size: many
v_call: TRBV28
j_call: TRBJ2-7
d_call: .
cdr3_nt: TGTGCCAGCAGCAACACAGGGTACGAGCAGTACTTC
cdr3_aa: CASSNTGYEQYF

clone_size: many
v_call: TRBV2
j_call: TRBJ2-3
d_call: .
cdr3_nt: TGTGCCAGCAGTGAAGCGCGGTTAGTTTTTAGCACAGATACGCAGTATTTT
cdr3_aa: CASSEARLVFSTDTQYF

clone_size: many
v_call: TRBV11-2
j_call: TRBJ2-5
d_call: .
cdr3_nt: TGTGCCAGCAGCTTTACCCAGGGAGACGGAGAGACCCAGTACTTC
cdr3_aa: CASSFTQGDGETQYF

clone_size: many
v_call: TRBV19
j_call: TRBJ1-5
d_call: TRBD1
cdr3_nt: TGTGCCAGTACCCTCGGGACAGGGAAGGGGCAGCCCCAGCATTTT
cdr3_aa: CASTLGTGKGQPQHF

clone_size: many
v_call: TRBV6-2/TRBV6-3
j_call: TRBJ2-1
d_call: TRBD2
cdr3_nt: TGTGCCAGCAGTTTAGCGGGAGTCAATGAGCAGTTCTTC
cdr3_aa: CASSLAGVNEQFF

clone_size: many
v_call: TRBV11-3
j_call: TRBJ2-5
d_call: .
cdr3_nt: TGTGCCAGCAGCTTAGAGGGTTCGGGGAGAGAGACCCAGTACTTC
cdr3_aa: CASSLEGSGRETQYF

clone_size: .
v_call: TRBV29-1
j_call: TRBJ2-3
d_call: TRBD2
cdr3_nt: TGCAGCGTCCGCGGGGGGAAAATAGTCTCGTTTACGCAGTATTTT
cdr3_aa: CSVRGGKIVSFTQYF

clone_size: few
v_call: TRBV10-2
j_call: TRBJ2-2
d_call: TRBD2
cdr3_nt: TGCGCCAGCAGTGAATTAGCGGGGCGGAACACCGGGGAGCTGTTTTTT
cdr3_aa: CASSELAGRNTGELFF

clone_size: many
v_call: TRBV6-2/TRBV6-3
j_call: TRBJ2-7
d_call: .
cdr3_nt: TGTGCCAGCAGTTACAGCGGTAAGGGCTACGAGCAGTACTTC
cdr3_aa: CASSYSGKGYEQYF

clone_size: many
v_call: TRBV18
j_call: TRBJ1-4
d_call: .
cdr3_nt: TGTGCCAGCTCACCTCTGGGACTTAGGGAAAAACTGTTTTTT
cdr3_aa: CASSPLGLREKLFF

clone_size: .
v_call: TRBV13
j_call: TRBJ2-5
d_call: .
cdr3_nt: TGTGCCAGCAGCTCCGGCGGGTACCAAGAGACCCAGTACTTC
cdr3_aa: CASSSGGYQETQYF

clone_size: many
v_call: TRBV6-1
j_call: TRBJ1-1
d_call: .
cdr3_nt: TGTGCCAGCAGTCCCCGGGACACCCGAGGCACTGAAGCTTTCTTT
cdr3_aa: CASSPRDTRGTEAFF

clone_size: many
v_call: TRBV19
j_call: TRBJ1-1
d_call: .
cdr3_nt: TGTGCCAGTAGTACTCCTGTAGGGGGCACTGAAGCTTTCTTT
cdr3_aa: CASSTPVGGTEAFF

clone_size: many
v_call: TRBV3-1
j_call: TRBJ1-6
d_call: .
cdr3_nt: TGTGCCAGCAGCCAACAGAATTCACCCCTCCACTTT
cdr3_aa: CASSQQNSPLHF

clone_size: many
v_call: TRBV28
j_call: TRBJ1-2
d_call: TRBD1
cdr3_nt: TGTGCCAGCAGCCCCCTTCCGACAGGGCACTATGGCTACACCTTC
cdr3_aa: CASSPLPTGHYGYTF

clone_size: many
v_call: TRBV18
j_call: TRBJ1-2
d_call: .
cdr3_nt: TGTGCCAGCTCACCATTTCATAAGAGAAATGGAGGCTACACCTTC
cdr3_aa: CASSPFHKRNGGYTF